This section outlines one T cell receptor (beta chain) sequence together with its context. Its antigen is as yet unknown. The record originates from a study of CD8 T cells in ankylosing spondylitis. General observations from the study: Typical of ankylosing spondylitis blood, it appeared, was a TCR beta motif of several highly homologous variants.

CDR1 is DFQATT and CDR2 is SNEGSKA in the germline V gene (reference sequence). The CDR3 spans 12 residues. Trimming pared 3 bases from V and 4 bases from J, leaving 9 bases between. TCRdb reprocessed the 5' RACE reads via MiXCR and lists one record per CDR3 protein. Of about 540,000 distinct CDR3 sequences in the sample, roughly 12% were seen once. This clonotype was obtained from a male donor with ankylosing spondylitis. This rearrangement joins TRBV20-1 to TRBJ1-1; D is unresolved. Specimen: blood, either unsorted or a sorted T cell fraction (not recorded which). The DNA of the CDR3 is TGCAGTGCTAGTTCCCGAGGCACTGAAGCTTTCTTT. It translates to CSASSRGTEAFF.